Listed here are 10 T cell receptor beta chains from one sample, sequenced in a study of blood T cell repertoires in COVID-19. Repertoires were generated with immunoSEQ multiplex PCR, while TCRdb's copy carries only in-frame clones and drops some. Among about 170,000 clones, less than 80% were seen once, and the ten largest hold roughly 20%. The sequencing input was PBMCs or T cells enriched from blood (not recorded which). Receptor source: a woman in her seventies in a cohort exposed to, infected with or recovered from COVID-19 (not recorded which).

As regards this clone: This specimen includes other DNA sequences encoding the same CDR3. The chain combines TRBV5-1 with TRBJ1-4, with 8 bases aligning to TRBD1. Germline V gene sequence: CDR1 SGHRS, CDR2 YFSETQ. This CDR3 is built from 14 residues. V lost 4 bases to trimming and J lost 7 bases; unmatched junction nucleotides: 6. CDR3 protein: CASSLQGASEKLFF. The CDR3, as DNA: TGCGCCAGCAGCCTCCAGGGGGCCAGTGAAAAACTGTTTTTT.

The chain has TRBV28 and TRBJ2-3; TRBD1 might be the D (6 bases). This CDR3 contains 14 residues. Trimming cost V 7 bases and J 3 bases, with 14 bases left between them. Per germline, CDR1 MDHEN and CDR2 SYDVKM. The chain's CDR3 is CASTPGALTDTQYF. The CDR3 nucleotides are TGTGCCAGCACCCCAGGGGCCCTAACAGATACGCAGTATTTT.

This clone was seen just once. The genes are TRBV11-3 and TRBJ2-1; TRBD1 aligns across 9 bases. Germline lookup yields CDR1 SGHNT and CDR2 YENEEA. The trim removed 4 bases at V and 4 bases at J, leaving 5 bases unmatched. This CDR3 is 15 amino acids long. CDR3 in DNA: TGTGCCAGCAGCTCCAGCGGGACAGGGTACAATGAGCAGTTCTTC. It is translated as CASSSSGTGYNEQFF. Together with reference TRBV11-3 and TRBJ2-1, the CDR3 gives the full variable domain: EAGVVQSPRYKIIEKKQPVAFWCNPISGHNTLYWYLQNLGQGPELLIRYENEEAVDDSQLPKDRFSAERLKGVDSTLKIQPAELGDSAVYLCASSSSGTGYNEQFFGPGTRLTVL.

The V and J genes are TRBV28 and TRBJ1-1; the D is unclear. Germline values: CDR1 MDHEN, CDR2 SYDVKM. The CDR3 sequence is 12 residues long. V dropped 8 bases and J dropped 1 base, with 8 bases sitting between them. CDR3 coding DNA: TGTGCCAGCTCTCCGTCGAACACTGAAGCTTTCTTT. This translates into CASSPSNTEAFF.

This chain links TRBV29-1 with TRBJ1-4; the match to TRBD1 covers 9 bases. The junction had 9 bases not matched to a gene; V was cut back by 6 bases and J by 10 bases. The CDR3 consists of 13 residues. CDR1 and CDR2 from the germline V gene are SQVTM and ANQGSEA. CDR3 sequence (DNA): TGCAGCGTCGTAACAGGGGGCGAGGGAAAACTGTTTTTT. This gives the protein CSVVTGGEGKLFF.

CDR3 sequence (DNA): TGTGCCAGCAGTTCCTTGACAGGGGGCGTTCAGCCCCAGCATTTT. Translation gives CASSSLTGGVQPQHF. The genes are TRBV28 and TRBJ1-5; 10 bases line up with TRBD1. The CDR3 covers 15 residues. CDR1 is MDHEN, CDR2 SYDVKM, per germline. The ends lost 4 bases at V and 6 bases at J; junction bases unmatched: 6.

J is TRBJ2-7 and V is TRBV11-1, with D possibly being TRBD2 (6 bases). The CDR3 sequence is 14 residues long. CDR1 and CDR2 from the germline V gene are SGHAT and FQDESV (reference sequence). V lost 2 bases to trimming and J lost 1 base, with 9 bases between them. The CDR3 DNA reads TGTGCCAGCAGCTTATTTCGGGGGTCCTACGAGCAGTACTTC. It translates to CASSLFRGSYEQYF. Full variable domain (remainder filled in from reference TRBV11-1 and TRBJ2-7): EAEVAQSPRYKITEKSQAVAFWCDPISGHATLYWYRQILGQGPELLVQFQDESVVDDSQLPKDRFSAERLKGVDSTLKIQPAELGDSAMYLCASSLFRGSYEQYFGPGTRLTVT.

The chain uses TRBV12-3 or TRBV12-4 and TRBJ1-1, with 7 bases fitting TRBD1. CDR3 length: 13 residues. V gave up 6 bases and J gave up 7 bases; unmatched junction bases: 8. The CDR3 here is CASSPRGDGEAFF. CDR3 coding DNA: TGTGCCAGCAGCCCCAGGGGGGATGGTGAAGCTTTCTTT.

This chain connects TRBV6-5 to TRBJ2-7; 7 bases fit TRBD1. Germline values: CDR1 MNHEY, CDR2 SVGAGI. This CDR3 is built from 15 residues. V trimming: 4 bases; J trimming: 2 bases; junction bases outside the gene matches: 8. CDR3 residues: CASSFWYRGTYEQYF. The CDR3 DNA follows: TGTGCCAGCAGTTTTTGGTACAGGGGTACCTACGAGCAGTACTTC.

This chain links TRBV28 with TRBJ1-2, with TRBD1 matching over 8 bases. The V gene's germline CDR1 is MDHEN and CDR2 SYDVKM. The CDR3 spans 14 residues. V shed 5 bases and J 8 bases; nucleotides not matched to a gene: 10. CDR3 sequence (DNA): TGTGCCAGCAGTACTATCCAGGGGGCGCGGGGCTACACCTTC. As protein: CASSTIQGARGYTF.